The rows below give T cell receptor beta chains drawn from one sample of a study of T cell responses to AZD1222 COVID-19 vaccine. Repertoires were generated with immunoSEQ multiplex PCR, while TCRdb's copy carries only in-frame clones and drops some. The top ten clones hold about 10% of a sample with about 84,000 clones, roughly 88% of them seen once. Material: peripheral blood, obtained 28 days after the second AZD1222 dose. The receptors shown here come from an adult who received the AZD1222 COVID-19 vaccine. Each CDR3 is given with its conserved first and last residue. Each record gives: V gene, D gene, CDR3 length, J gene, CDR3 protein. A D gene is named only where the DNA matches it firmly.

TRBV7-9,.,10,TRBJ1-2,CASSRLGYTF
TRBV20-1,.,12,TRBJ2-2,CSASLNTGELFF
TRBV7-4,.,12,TRBJ2-1,CASSLYLDEQFF
TRBV2,TRBD1,14,TRBJ1-5,CASGVGQGHQPQHF
TRBV4-1,.,17,TRBJ2-7,CASSQGTGRKYSYEQYF
TRBV5-1,TRBD1,15,TRBJ1-2,CASSLVGTGGNGYTF
TRBV19,TRBD1,15,TRBJ2-2,CASSKGTGTTGELFF
TRBV11-2,TRBD2,19,TRBJ2-1,CASSLRLAGGYSQLDEQFF
TRBV19,TRBD1,13,TRBJ2-7,CASSAQGVHEQYF
TRBV5-8,.,16,TRBJ1-3,CASSLGLASSGNTIYF
TRBV7-9,.,17,TRBJ1-2,CASSLVHMRGAHHGYTF
TRBV7-2,TRBD1,14,TRBJ2-1,CASRRDRNYNEQFF
TRBV29-1,TRBD1,14,TRBJ2-3,CSVDGTGNVNTQYF
TRBV5-1,.,17,TRBJ2-6,CASSLDYGSSGANVLTF
TRBV6-5,.,13,TRBJ2-7,CASSYRRGYEQYF
TRBV4-1,.,15,TRBJ1-5,CASSQVGAGNQPQHF
TRBV7-6,.,15,TRBJ2-5,CASSSNSGTQETQYF
TRBV6-5,.,14,TRBJ2-1,CASSYSPGAIEQFF
TRBV19,.,15,TRBJ2-7,CASSQGTALIYEQYF
TRBV18,TRBD2,21,TRBJ2-5,CASSPPAGTRRTGSKVETQYF
TRBV10-2,.,13,TRBJ1-5,CASSPNSNQPQHF
TRBV7-9,TRBD2,14,TRBJ2-3,CAGSLTSATDTQYF
TRBV5-5,.,14,TRBJ2-7,CASSPVGSSYEQYF
TRBV15,TRBD2,14,TRBJ2-4,CATSRDFGGNIQYF
TRBV12-3/TRBV12-4,.,12,TRBJ2-2,CASSRRPGELFF
TRBV10-1,.,17,TRBJ1-4,CAAVSPRTASTNEKLFF
TRBV10-2,.,14,TRBJ1-4,CASSAYSYGEKLFF
TRBV9,.,15,TRBJ2-3,CASCRGGGLTDTQYF
TRBV12-3/TRBV12-4,.,12,TRBJ2-2,CASTQAGGELFF
TRBV4-2,TRBD1,13,TRBJ1-2,CASSTGALGGYTF
TRBV6-5,.,13,TRBJ1-2,CASSYAGAEGYTF
TRBV2,TRBD1,15,TRBJ1-5,CASRGTGGDNQPQHF
TRBV10-3,.,14,TRBJ2-7,CAISESTALYEQYF
TRBV7-9,TRBD1,15,TRBJ1-2,CASSPGQGTNYGYTF
TRBV20-1,.,16,TRBJ2-5,CSASRGGAWTKETQYF
TRBV7-2,.,14,TRBJ2-2,CASSLRSNTGELFF
TRBV7-9,.,13,TRBJ2-3,CASSFTFGAYQYF
TRBV19,.,13,TRBJ1-5,CASSILGNQPQHF
TRBV28,TRBD1,14,TRBJ1-1,CASHVQGISTEAFF
TRBV11-2,.,15,TRBJ1-5,CASSPGPISNQPQHF
TRBV3-1/TRBV3-2,TRBD1,14,TRBJ2-5,CASSQGQGGETQYF
TRBV18,TRBD1,14,TRBJ1-1,CASSLTGRGTEAFF
TRBV28,.,17,TRBJ1-6,CASSWTIPFSYNSPLHF
TRBV5-1,TRBD2,15,TRBJ2-3,CASSLAGANTDTQYF
TRBV28,TRBD1,17,TRBJ1-2,CASSSRTGGAFNYGYTF
TRBV7-9,.,14,TRBJ1-4,CASSYRTTAGELFF
TRBV6-5,.,13,TRBJ2-3,CASTLGLADTQYF
TRBV5-5,.,16,TRBJ1-5,CASSPRGGQTDQPQHF
TRBV5-5,.,12,TRBJ1-4,CASSLIGEKLFF
TRBV5-6,TRBD1,14,TRBJ2-7,CASSFGQGLYEQYF
TRBV6-1,.,14,TRBJ1-2,CASSELEGLGGYTF
TRBV5-1,.,14,TRBJ2-1,CASRLSGWDNEQFF
TRBV5-5,.,13,TRBJ2-1,CASSLPTGNEQFF
TRBV21-1,.,17,TRBJ2-5,CASSTPGQGRGEETQYF
TRBV27,.,17,TRBJ1-1,CASSSTPGGGSWTEAFF